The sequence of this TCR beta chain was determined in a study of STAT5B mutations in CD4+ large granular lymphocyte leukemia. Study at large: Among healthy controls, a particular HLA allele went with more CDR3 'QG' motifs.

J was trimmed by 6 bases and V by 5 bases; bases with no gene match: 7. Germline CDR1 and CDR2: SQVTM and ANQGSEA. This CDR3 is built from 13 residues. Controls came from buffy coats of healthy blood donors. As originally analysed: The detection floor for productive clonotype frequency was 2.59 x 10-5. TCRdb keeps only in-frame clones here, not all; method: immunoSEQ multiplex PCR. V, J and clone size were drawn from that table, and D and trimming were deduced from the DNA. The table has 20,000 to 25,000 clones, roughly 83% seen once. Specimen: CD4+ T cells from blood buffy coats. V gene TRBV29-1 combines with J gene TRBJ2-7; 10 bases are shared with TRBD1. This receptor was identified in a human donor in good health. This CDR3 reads CSVQRDRGSEQYF. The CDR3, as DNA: TGCAGCGTTCAACGGGACAGGGGAAGCGAGCAGTACTTC.